Listed here is a single T cell receptor beta chain. The age range of participants was 18 to 89 years, with residence in more than 20 US areas. Participants classified as exposed had met a COVID-19 case within 2 weeks before study entry. The data stem from a study of blood T cell repertoires in COVID-19. V gave up 4 bases and J gave up 10 bases; unmatched junction bases: 14. Looked up from germline, CDR1 is SGHRS and CDR2 is YFSETQ. CDR3 length: 18 amino acids. Original analysis: By means of reference gene primer amplification, nucleated cell counts were estimated. Sequencing was performed with immunoSEQ multiplex PCR; in TCRdb, only in-frame clones are kept and a portion is missing. D and trimming were read from the DNA, whereas the V and J calls and clone size are those reported in that table. The repertoire has some 180,000 clones, 80% of them found once; the top ten carry approximately 15%.

Sequencing was performed on PBMCs or T cells enriched from blood (not recorded which). The chain combines TRBV5-1 with TRBJ2-1; 16 nucleotides line up with TRBD2. This sequence originates from a man aged 60 to 75 who had been exposed to COVID-19. CDR3 sequence (DNA): TGCGCCAGCAGCCGGACGGGACTAGCGGGAGGGCCTGTGGCCGAGCAGTTCTTC. Amino acid sequence: CASSRTGLAGGPVAEQFF.